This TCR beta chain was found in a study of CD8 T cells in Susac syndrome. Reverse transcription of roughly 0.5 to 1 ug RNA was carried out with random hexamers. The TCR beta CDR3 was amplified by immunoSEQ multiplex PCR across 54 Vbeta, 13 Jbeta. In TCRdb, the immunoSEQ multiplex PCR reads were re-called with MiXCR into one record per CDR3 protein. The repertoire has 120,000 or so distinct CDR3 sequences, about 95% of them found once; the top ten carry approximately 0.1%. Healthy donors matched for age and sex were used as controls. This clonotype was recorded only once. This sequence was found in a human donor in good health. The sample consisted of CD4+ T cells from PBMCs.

For the CDR3, the DNA is TGTGCCAGCAGTGAAGGGCAGGGGACGACAGGAGAGACCCAGTACTTC. Protein: CASSEGQGTTGETQYF. This chain uses TRBV2 with TRBJ2-5, with D perhaps matching TRBD1 (6 bases). The CDR3 length is 16 residues. The germline V and J ends were trimmed by 1 base and 4 bases, with 16 bases remaining between them. The germline V gene has CDR1 SNHLY and CDR2 FYNNEI.